This entry lists 11 T cell receptor beta chains sequenced from one sample in a study of cytomegalovirus exposure and HLA in healthy donors listed by TCRdb under 2017. Receptor amplification or capture employed the immunoSEQ multiplex PCR assay. For the multiplex PCR, a mixture combining 60 forward primers for TCR Vbeta segments and 13 reverse primers for TCR Jbeta segments was used. Sourced from immuneACCESS, this table was stored by TCRdb with only in-frame sequences that have V and J called. A share of the clones is absent; for the studies checked, an unresolved V gene accounts for under half, and the remainder has no known explanation. The table for this sample lists about 160,000 clones; approximately 80% of them were counted only once. Jointly, the top ten make up roughly 10% of the sample. The source material was PBMCs. The receptors were sampled from a man younger than 30 in good health and CMV-seropositive.

The J gene is TRBJ2-2, the V gene TRBV7-3; TRBD2 agrees at 10 bases. Trimming cost V 5 bases and J 7 bases; bases outside gene matches: 7. Per germline, CDR1 SGHTA and CDR2 FQGTGA. This CDR3 is built from 15 residues. The CDR3 DNA reads as TGTGCCAGCAGCACTAGCGGGGAACAGCACGGGGAGCTGTTTTTT. It codes for CASSTSGEQHGELFF.

The chain joins TRBV14 to TRBJ2-5; unclear D gene. The J call is in doubt because the DNA end fits TRBJ2-7 better. The CDR3 length is 15 residues. Germline CDR1 reads SGHDN; CDR2 reads FVKESK. The CDR3: CASSQVGQPPYEQYF. The CDR3 DNA follows: TGTGCCAGCAGCCAAGTTGGGCAGCCTCCCTACGAGCAGTACTTC.

This sequence joins TRBV7-2 and TRBJ2-1; TRBD2 agrees at 13 bases. The CDR3 is made up of 17 amino acids. V lost 3 bases and J lost 5; bases outside the gene matches: 7. The germline V gene encodes CDR1 SGHTA and CDR2 FQGNSA. As DNA, the CDR3 is TGTGCCAGCAGCTTGGGACTAGCGGGGCTTGTACACAATGAGCAGTTCTTC. This sequence encodes CASSLGLAGLVHNEQFF.

This chain connects TRBV13 to TRBJ1-2; weak D call: TRBD1 (6 bases). CDR1 PRHDT and CDR2 FYEKMQ come from the germline V gene (reference sequence). V was cut by 0 bases and J by 4 bases, with 18 bases left in between. CDR3 size: 17 residues. CDR3 in DNA: TGTGCCAGCAGCTTAGGATCCCTATTACAGGGCTTCTATGGCTACACCTTC. Protein: CASSLGSLLQGFYGYTF.

CDR3 DNA sequence: TGTGCCAGCAGTGGGCCCGTGTATACCAAAGCTTTCTTT. Protein: CASSGPVYTKAFF. The chain links TRBV2 to TRBJ1-1; D call uncertain. CDR3 length equals 13 residues. CDR1 is SNHLY and CDR2 is FYNNEI in the germline V gene. V was shortened by 4 bases and J by 9 bases, with 15 bases between the two germline ends.

The chain links TRBV6-6 to TRBJ2-1; TRBD2 matches 7 bases. The CDR3 spans 15 residues. Germline V gene data show CDR1 as MNHNY and CDR2 as SVGAGI (reference sequence). Trimming at V came to 0 bases and at J to 6 bases, leaving 5 bases not matched to a gene. The CDR3: CASSYSRGGPNEQFF. The CDR3 coding sequence is TGTGCCAGCAGTTACTCCCGGGGAGGGCCCAATGAGCAGTTCTTC.

The chain uses TRBV7-9 and TRBJ2-1; 11 positions agree with TRBD2. With V trimmed by 1 base and J by 14 bases, 10 bases remained unmatched. Per the germline V gene, CDR1 is SEHNR and CDR2 is FQNEAQ (reference sequence). The CDR3 has 15 residues. CDR3 sequence reads: CASSLVLAGAGRKFF. CDR3 in DNA: TGTGCCAGCAGCTTAGTACTAGCGGGAGCTGGGCGAAAGTTCTTC.

This clone has a handful of counts. J is TRBJ2-7 and V is TRBV7-9; D call uncertain. Germline V gene sequence: CDR1 SEHNR, CDR2 FQNEAQ (reference sequence). The CDR3 extends over 14 amino acids. V was trimmed by 1 base and J by 2 bases, leaving 9 bases between them. In DNA, the CDR3 is TGTGCCAGCAGCTTAGATACAGTCCCCTACGAGCAGTACTTC. Protein product: CASSLDTVPYEQYF.

Here the CDR3 reads CASSIGDRGHTEAFF. In DNA, the CDR3 is TGTGCCAGTAGTATAGGCGACAGGGGGCACACTGAAGCTTTCTTT. The chain joins TRBV19 to TRBJ1-1, with 10 bases lining up with TRBD1. Germline-derived CDR1 and CDR2 are LNHDA and SQIVND (reference sequence). Unmatched junction bases numbered 2, after V lost 1 base and J lost 3 bases. The CDR3 has 15 amino acids.

J is TRBJ2-2 and V is TRBV6-4; weak D call: TRBD1 (6 bases). The CDR3 has 14 residues. Germline assignment: CDR1 MRHNA and CDR2 SNTAGT. Deletions cut 6 bases from V and 6 bases from J, with 14 bases between. CDR3 protein: CASRAQGNAGELFF. The DNA for the CDR3 is TGTGCCAGCAGAGCACAGGGAAACGCCGGGGAGCTGTTTTTT.

V gene TRBV30 combines with J gene TRBJ2-1, with D possibly TRBD2 on 6 matching bases. The germline V gene has CDR1 GTSNPN and CDR2 SVGIG (reference sequence). The CDR3 consists of 14 residues. V dropped 2 bases and J dropped 3 bases, with 11 bases sitting between them. The CDR3 spells CAWSRGVRYNEQFF. In nucleotides, the CDR3 is TGTGCCTGGAGTCGCGGGGTTCGCTACAATGAGCAGTTCTTC.